This passage covers 18 T cell receptor beta chains from one sample sequenced in a study of shared clonotypes between healthy human individuals (dated by TCRdb to the early 2020s). The library was prepared using the immunoSEQ multiplex PCR assay. Sourced from immuneACCESS, this table was stored by TCRdb with only in-frame sequences that have V and J called. A share of the clones is absent; for the studies checked, an unresolved V gene accounts for under half, and the remainder has no known explanation. Across this sample there are over a million clones, with around 97% seen only once. Clones ranked in the top ten supply roughly 1.1% of the sample. Sequencing was done on a sample of naive CD4+ T cells sorted from blood. Sample cell subset or site, as interpreted from the label and publication: CD45RA+ positively selected. The receptors shown here come from a man aged 25-40 years in good health.

This chain links TRBV7-6 with TRBJ2-2, with 7 bases lining up with TRBD1. The germline V gene has CDR1 SGHVS and CDR2 FNYEAQ. The junction had 7 bases not matched to a gene; V was cut back by 4 bases and J by 5 bases. This CDR3 has 15 residues. The CDR3 spells CASSSRQGGTGELFF. The CDR3 nucleotides are TGTGCCAGCAGCTCCCGACAGGGCGGAACCGGGGAGCTGTTTTTT.

This rearrangement joins TRBV14 to TRBJ2-3, with 7 bases lining up with TRBD1. J gave up 4 bases and V 6 bases, and 10 bases lay outside the gene matches. From germline, CDR1 is SGHDN and CDR2 FVKESK. The CDR3 is 15 residues long. This chain's CDR3 is CASSRQGTFADTQYF. In DNA form, the CDR3 reads TGTGCCAGCAGTCGACAGGGAACCTTCGCAGATACGCAGTATTTT.

This rearrangement joins TRBV6-1 to TRBJ2-7, with D possibly TRBD2 on 6 matching bases. The CDR3 totals 13 residues. Trimming removed 6 bases from V and 2 bases from J, with 11 bases in between. CDR1 and CDR2 from the germline V gene are MNHNS and SASEGT. In DNA, the CDR3 is TGTGCCAGCAGCATCGGGAGACCCTACGAGCAGTACTTC. It encodes CASSIGRPYEQYF.

This clone has more than one count but fewer than ten. The chain recombines TRBV19 with TRBJ1-1; no reliable D call. CDR1 is LNHDA, CDR2 SQIVND, per germline (reference sequence). Trimming removed 3 bases from V and 3 bases from J, with 2 bases in between. This CDR3 comprises 11 residues. CDR3 DNA: TGTGCCAGTAGTATTTACACTGAAGCTTTCTTT. Its protein product is CASSIYTEAFF.

The chain links TRBV28 to TRBJ1-5; perhaps TRBD1 as D (6 bases). V was trimmed by 2 bases and J by 4 bases, leaving 9 bases between them. The CDR3 is 14 amino acids. The V gene's germline CDR1 is MDHEN and CDR2 SYDVKM. The CDR3 nucleotides read TGTGCCAGCAGTTTAGGGGGCGTTAATCAGCCCCAGCATTTT. Residues: CASSLGGVNQPQHF. Full variable domain (outside the CDR3, taken from reference TRBV28 and TRBJ1-5): DVKVTQSSRYLVKRTGEKVFLECVQDMDHENMFWYRQDPGLGLRLIYFSYDVKMKEKGDIPEGYSVSREKKERFSLILESASTNQTSMYLCASSLGGVNQPQHFGDGTRLSIL.

This chain uses TRBV20-1 with TRBJ2-5; D not resolved. CDR3 length: 11 amino acids. Germline V lookup: CDR1 DFQATT, CDR2 SNEGSKA (reference sequence). V was pared by 3 bases and J by 5 bases, with 7 bases between. CDR3 coding DNA: TGCAGTGCTAGTCATGGGGAGACCCAGTACTTC. Amino acids: CSASHGETQYF.

The J gene is TRBJ1-5, the V gene TRBV7-7; no firm D call. Trimming removed 5 bases at V and 4 bases at J, with 9 bases between. This CDR3 is 13 amino acids long. The germline V gene has CDR1 SSHAT and CDR2 FNYEAQ (reference sequence). In nucleotides, the CDR3 is TGTGCCAGCAGCCCGTCCCTAAATCAGCCCCAGCATTTT. It codes for CASSPSLNQPQHF.

The V call is TRBV5-8, the J call TRBJ1-5, with D tentatively TRBD1 (5 bases). This CDR3 contains 13 residues. Germline assignment: CDR1 SGHTS and CDR2 YDEGEE. The V gene lost 2 bases and the J gene lost 4 bases, with 7 bases spanning the gap. CDR3 coding DNA: TGTGCCAGCAGCTTAGGGGATAATCAGCCCCAGCATTTT. Translated: CASSLGDNQPQHF.

The sample holds one count of this clone. The chain joins TRBV9 to TRBJ2-7; D uncertain. Trimming removed 4 bases at V and 3 bases at J, with 11 bases between. Germline values: CDR1 SGDLS, CDR2 YYNGEE. The CDR3 has 13 amino acids. The CDR3 nucleotides read TGTGCCAGCAGCCATAAAGTGGGCTACGAGCAGTACTTC. Protein sequence: CASSHKVGYEQYF.

The genes are TRBV28 and TRBJ2-7; D tentatively fits TRBD1 or TRBD2 (6 bases each). Germline CDR1 and CDR2: MDHEN and SYDVKM. The CDR3 has 13 amino acids. Trimming took off 1 base at V and 7 bases at J, with 11 bases between the two ends. This chain's CDR3 is CASSLSGAREQYF. As DNA, the CDR3 is TGTGCCAGCAGTTTATCGGGGGCGCGGGAGCAGTACTTC.

The gene calls are TRBV7-2 and TRBJ1-1; no firm D call. In germline, CDR1 is SGHTA, CDR2 FQGNSA. Deletions cut 4 bases from V and 1 base from J, with 10 bases between. The CDR3 contains 14 residues. The CDR3 region is CASSSVAKNTEAFF. CDR3 nucleotide sequence: TGTGCCAGCAGCTCAGTGGCGAAGAACACTGAAGCTTTCTTT.

This chain joins TRBV7-9 and TRBJ2-5, with 7 positions matching TRBD1. Germline lookup yields CDR1 SEHNR and CDR2 FQNEAQ (reference sequence). Trimming cost V 4 bases and J 7 bases; bases outside gene matches: 9. The CDR3 sequence is 14 residues long. This chain's CDR3 is CASSSTGQSTTQYF. The CDR3, as DNA: TGTGCCAGCAGCTCTACGGGACAGTCAACGACCCAGTACTTC.

This rearrangement joins TRBV4-2 to TRBJ2-3, with D possibly matching TRBD2 (5 bases). The CDR3 spans 17 residues. V lost 8 bases and J 2 bases, leaving 23 bases between the germline ends. In germline, CDR1 is LGHNA, CDR2 YNFKEQ. The CDR3 sequence: CASSTVGEMGNTDTQYF. The DNA of the CDR3 is TGTGCCAGCTCCACGGTCGGGGAAATGGGGAACACAGATACGCAGTATTTT.

V and J are TRBV2 and TRBJ1-2, with 7 nucleotides matching TRBD1. After removal of 1 base from V and 8 bases from J, the junction contained 4 bases not matched to a gene. The CDR3 runs to 13 residues. Looked up from germline, CDR1 is SNHLY and CDR2 is FYNNEI. This CDR3 reads CASSEGQGGGYTF. In nucleotides, the CDR3 is TGTGCCAGCAGTGAAGGACAGGGTGGAGGCTACACCTTC.

The J gene is TRBJ1-2, the V gene TRBV10-3, with 7 positions matching TRBD1. V lost 3 bases and J lost 0; bases outside the gene matches: 1. This CDR3 comprises 14 residues. Looked up from germline, CDR1 is ENHRY and CDR2 is SYGVKD. CDR3: CAISDGTANYGYTF. The CDR3 nucleotides are TGTGCCATCAGTGACGGGACAGCTAACTATGGCTACACCTTC.

V and J are TRBV15 and TRBJ2-2, with D hard to call. Trimming shortened V by 5 bases and J by 0 bases, and 10 bases separated the two germline ends. The germline V gene has CDR1 LNHNV and CDR2 YYDKDF (reference sequence). The CDR3 consists of 15 residues. For the CDR3, the DNA is TGTGCCACCAGCTACCTTTGGTCGAACACCGGGGAGCTGTTTTTT. It encodes CATSYLWSNTGELFF.

V gene TRBV2 combines with J gene TRBJ2-2, with TRBD1 matching over 7 bases. Looked up from germline, CDR1 is SNHLY and CDR2 is FYNNEI. The CDR3 totals 15 residues. The V gene end was trimmed by 1 base and the J gene end by 7 bases; junction bases not matched to a gene: 6. Here the CDR3 reads CASSEETGKVGELFF. CDR3 in DNA: TGTGCCAGCAGTGAAGAGACAGGGAAAGTCGGGGAGCTGTTTTTT. The entire variable domain, with the rest obtained from reference TRBV2 and TRBJ2-2, is as follows: EPEVTQTPSHQVTQMGQEVILRCVPISNHLYFYWYRQILGQKVEFLVSFYNNEISEKSEIFDDQFSVERPDGSNFTLKIRSTKLEDSAMYFCASSEETGKVGELFFGEGSRLTVL.

This chain uses TRBV5-1 with TRBJ2-2; 10 bases line up with TRBD1. This CDR3 contains 18 residues. V dropped 9 bases and J dropped 0; count of bases not matched to a gene: 14. Germline assignment: CDR1 SGHRS and CDR2 YFSETQ. For the CDR3, the DNA is TGCGCCACCGCACGAGACAGGGGGCAACCGACGAACACCGGGGAGCTGTTTTTT. Protein product: CATARDRGQPTNTGELFF.